The clone carrying this T cell receptor (beta chain) appeared a few times. The antigen remains unidentified. TCRdb re-analysed the 5' RACE reads in MiXCR, keeping a single row per CDR3 protein. The sample shows about 210,000 distinct CDR3 sequences, around 30% of them seen only once. The CDR3 length is 15 residues. J lost 4 bases, V lost 6 bases, and 7 bases had no gene match. The germline CDR1 and CDR2 sequences are MGHDK and SYGVNS. The data derive from a study of T-cell memory formation after mild COVID-19. Study-wide points: The authors did not confirm SARS-CoV-2 specificity of second-wave clones peaking day 37. Some SARS-CoV-2-responding clones were already detected in memory before infection. Day 15 to 85 contractors were CD4/CD8 balanced; later expanders leaned CD4+. Contracting CD8+ clones were enriched in EMRA, CD4+ mainly in CM and EM.

The sequencing input was PBMCs or a T cell subset sorted from them (not recorded which). This receptor was taken from an adult woman who had mild COVID-19 (a few samples of this study predate the infection). Cell type and time point are not known. The chain has TRBV25-1 and TRBJ2-1; the match to TRBD2 covers 9 bases. CDR3 nucleotides: TGTGCCAGCAGCGCGAGCGGGAGGAGGTACAATGAGCAGTTCTTC. The encoded protein is CASSASGRRYNEQFF.